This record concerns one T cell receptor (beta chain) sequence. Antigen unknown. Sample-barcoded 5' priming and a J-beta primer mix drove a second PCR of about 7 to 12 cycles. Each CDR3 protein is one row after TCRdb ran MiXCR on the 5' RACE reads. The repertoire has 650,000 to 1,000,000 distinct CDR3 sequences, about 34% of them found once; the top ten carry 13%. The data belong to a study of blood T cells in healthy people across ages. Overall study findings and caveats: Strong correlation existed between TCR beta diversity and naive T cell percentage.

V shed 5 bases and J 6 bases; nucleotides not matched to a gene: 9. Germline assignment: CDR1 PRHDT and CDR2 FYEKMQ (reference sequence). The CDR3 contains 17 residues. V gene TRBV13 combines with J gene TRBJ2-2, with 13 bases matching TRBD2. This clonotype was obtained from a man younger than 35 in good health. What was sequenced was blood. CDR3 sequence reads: CASSQRLAGGPPGELFF. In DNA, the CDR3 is TGTGCCAGCAGCCAAAGACTAGCGGGGGGCCCACCCGGGGAGCTGTTTTTT.